Listed below are T cell receptor beta chains from one sample, sequenced in a study of cytomegalovirus exposure and HLA in healthy donors. Profiled with immunoSEQ multiplex PCR; TCRdb holds only in-frame clones, not every one. The profile covers approximately 200,000 clones, with about 77% appearing a single time and approximately 4.6% taken by the ten largest. The sample taken for sequencing was PBMCs. The receptors stem from a man under 40 in good health and CMV-seropositive. Both conserved end residues are part of each CDR3. Each record gives: J gene, clone size, CDR3 length, V gene, D gene, CDR3 DNA, CDR3 protein. The D gene is left open where the match is weak. Clone size, where shown, is once, few, many, or a class for clones that have expanded.

J: TRBJ1-1; size: NA; length: 14; V: TRBV2; D: NA; DNA: TGTGCCAGCAGCCTCCTCAGGGGGAACACTGAAGCTTTCTTT; CDR3: CASSLLRGNTEAFF
J: TRBJ2-3; size: NA; length: 16; V: TRBV4-3; D: TRBD1; DNA: TGCGCCAGCAGCCACGGCTTTACAGGGGGCGGAGATACGCAGTATTTT; CDR3: CASSHGFTGGGDTQYF
J: TRBJ1-5; size: NA; length: 14; V: TRBV5-5; D: NA; DNA: TGTGCCAGCAGCTACAGGGTTAGCAATCAGCCCCAGCATTTT; CDR3: CASSYRVSNQPQHF
J: TRBJ1-2; size: NA; length: 12; V: TRBV7-9; D: TRBD1; DNA: TGTTCCAGCTCGGACAGGAACTATGGCTACACCTTC; CDR3: CSSSDRNYGYTF
J: TRBJ1-2; size: NA; length: 11; V: TRBV6-1; D: NA; DNA: TGTGCCAGCAGTGCCTACTATGGCTACACCTTC; CDR3: CASSAYYGYTF
J: TRBJ1-2; size: NA; length: 18; V: TRBV11-2; D: TRBD1; DNA: TGTGCCAGCAGCCCCCACGTTGATTGGACAGGCGCACTGGGGGGCTACACCTTC; CDR3: CASSPHVDWTGALGGYTF
J: TRBJ1-2; size: NA; length: 14; V: TRBV4-2; D: NA; DNA: TGTGCCAGCAGCCCGGGCCCTGGACCAGGGGGCTACACCTTC; CDR3: CASSPGPGPGGYTF
J: TRBJ2-5; size: NA; length: 15; V: TRBV2; D: TRBD1; DNA: TGTGCCAGCAGTACCTTGGGACAGCGAAAAGAGACCCAGTACTTC; CDR3: CASSTLGQRKETQYF
J: TRBJ2-2; size: NA; length: 17; V: TRBV19; D: NA; DNA: TGTGCCAGTAGTATAGGGGGTGGGGGGACCCGCACCGGGGAGCTGTTTTTT; CDR3: CASSIGGGGTRTGELFF
J: TRBJ2-1; size: NA; length: 17; V: TRBV4-3; D: TRBD2; DNA: TGCGCCAGCAGCCAGGATTCTAGCGGGGGGGGTTACAATGAGCAGTTCTTC; CDR3: CASSQDSSGGGYNEQFF
J: TRBJ1-1; size: NA; length: 13; V: TRBV19; D: NA; DNA: TGTGCCAGTAGTATGGAACAGGGTACTGAAGCTTTCTTT; CDR3: CASSMEQGTEAFF
J: TRBJ2-1; size: few; length: 14; V: TRBV29-1; D: TRBD2; DNA: TGCAGCGTTCCTAGCGGGAGCTCCTACAATGAGCAGTTCTTC; CDR3: CSVPSGSSYNEQFF
J: TRBJ1-3; size: NA; length: 16; V: TRBV18; D: NA; DNA: TGTGCCAGCTCACCACCCGACTCTGGCTCAGGAAACACCATATATTTT; CDR3: CASSPPDSGSGNTIYF
J: TRBJ2-6; size: once; length: 16; V: TRBV11-2; D: NA; DNA: TGTGCCAGCAGACCCGTTGACAGCTCTGGGGCCAACGTCCTGACTTTC; CDR3: CASRPVDSSGANVLTF
J: TRBJ1-1; size: NA; length: 12; V: TRBV7-9; D: TRBD1; DNA: TGTGCCAGCCGGGACAGGGTCACTGAAGCTTTCTTT; CDR3: CASRDRVTEAFF
J: TRBJ2-7; size: NA; length: 16; V: TRBV28; D: TRBD2; DNA: TGTGCCAGCAGCCCAAGGGGCGGGAGCTCCTCCTACGAGCAGTACTTC; CDR3: CASSPRGGSSSYEQYF
J: TRBJ2-1; size: few; length: 12; V: TRBV7-6; D: NA; DNA: TGTGCCAGCAGCCTCCGGGGGAATGAGCAGTTCTTC; CDR3: CASSLRGNEQFF
J: TRBJ1-2; size: NA; length: 15; V: TRBV9; D: TRBD1; DNA: TGTGCCAGCAGCCCCCTCGGAGGGGGCGACTATGGCTACACCTTC; CDR3: CASSPLGGGDYGYTF
J: TRBJ2-3; size: NA; length: 17; V: TRBV7-9; D: NA; DNA: TGTGCCAGCAGCTTGGGGCGCGGGACTGCGGGGACAGATACGCAGTATTTT; CDR3: CASSLGRGTAGTDTQYF
J: TRBJ2-7; size: once; length: 15; V: TRBV23-1; D: NA; DNA: TGCGCCAGCAGGCACAGGCCGGGTGAGCCCTACGAGCAGTACTTC; CDR3: CASRHRPGEPYEQYF
J: TRBJ2-3; size: NA; length: 15; V: TRBV5-1; D: TRBD2; DNA: TGCGCCAGCAGTTTTAGCGGGGCTAGCACAGATACGCAGTATTTT; CDR3: CASSFSGASTDTQYF
J: TRBJ2-7; size: NA; length: 14; V: TRBV5-8; D: NA; DNA: TGTGCCAGCAGCTTGGCCTTGCTTGGGGGGGAGCAGTACTTC; CDR3: CASSLALLGGEQYF
J: TRBJ1-1; size: NA; length: 18; V: TRBV10-3; D: TRBD1; DNA: TGTGCCATCAGTGAGTCGCAGGGACAGGGGGCTCCCAACACTGAAGCTTTCTTT; CDR3: CAISESQGQGAPNTEAFF
J: TRBJ2-7; size: NA; length: 16; V: TRBV6-5; D: TRBD2; DNA: TGTGCCAGCAGTTACTCCCCCCTAGCGGGAGAATACGAGCAGTACTTC; CDR3: CASSYSPLAGEYEQYF
J: TRBJ1-2; size: NA; length: 15; V: TRBV11-2; D: NA; DNA: TGTGCCAGCAGCTCCCTCACCGGGATAAACTATGGCTACACCTTC; CDR3: CASSSLTGINYGYTF
J: TRBJ2-5; size: NA; length: 14; V: TRBV7-2; D: NA; DNA: TGTGCCAGCAGCCCTACGCGGGCCCAAGAGACCCAGTACTTC; CDR3: CASSPTRAQETQYF
J: TRBJ2-7; size: NA; length: 16; V: TRBV7-3; D: TRBD2; DNA: TGTGCCAGCAGCTTAAAGGCGGCGGGGGGGAACCACGAGCAGTACTTC; CDR3: CASSLKAAGGNHEQYF
J: TRBJ2-7; size: few; length: 12; V: TRBV7-2; D: NA; DNA: TGTGCCACCAACAGGGCGAGAGACGAGCAGTACTTC; CDR3: CATNRARDEQYF
J: TRBJ1-3; size: NA; length: 16; V: TRBV4-2; D: NA; DNA: TGTGCCAGCAGCCAAGAGATCGGGATCTCTGGAAACACCATATATTTT; CDR3: CASSQEIGISGNTIYF
J: TRBJ1-3; size: NA; length: 15; V: TRBV5-6; D: TRBD1; DNA: TGTGCCAGCAGCTCCGCCGGGACAGGGCAGAACACCATATATTTT; CDR3: CASSSAGTGQNTIYF
J: TRBJ2-1; size: NA; length: 12; V: TRBV19; D: TRBD2; DNA: TGTGCCAGTAGTATCGGGGGGATACAGCAGTTCTTC; CDR3: CASSIGGIQQFF
J: TRBJ2-7; size: NA; length: 16; V: TRBV5-6; D: TRBD2; DNA: TGTGCCAGCAGCTTGGAGGTTCTAGCGGACCCCTACGAGCAGTACTTC; CDR3: CASSLEVLADPYEQYF
J: TRBJ2-7; size: NA; length: 12; V: TRBV6-5; D: NA; DNA: TGTGCCAGCGCCCCCAGAGGCTACGAGCAGTACTTC; CDR3: CASAPRGYEQYF
J: TRBJ1-5; size: once; length: 14; V: TRBV19; D: NA; DNA: TGTGCCAGTAGTATAGGCAGGGTCGGGCAGCCCCAGCATTTT; CDR3: CASSIGRVGQPQHF
J: TRBJ2-3; size: few; length: 16; V: TRBV29-1; D: TRBD2; DNA: TGCAGCGACCAAGTGAGACTAGCGGGACGCACAGATACGCAGTATTTT; CDR3: CSDQVRLAGRTDTQYF
J: TRBJ2-7; size: NA; length: 13; V: TRBV7-2; D: NA; DNA: TGTGCCAGCACTCCTCCGGCGGTCCACGAGCAGTACTTC; CDR3: CASTPPAVHEQYF
J: TRBJ2-2; size: NA; length: 15; V: TRBV15; D: NA; DNA: TGTGCCACCATTTCAGACAGGATCGACACCGGGGAGCTGTTTTTT; CDR3: CATISDRIDTGELFF
J: TRBJ1-1; size: NA; length: 14; V: TRBV6-1; D: NA; DNA: TGTGCCAGCAGTATATCAAAGGGGGACACTGAAGCTTTCTTT; CDR3: CASSISKGDTEAFF
J: TRBJ2-7; size: NA; length: 13; V: TRBV5-1; D: NA; DNA: TGCGCCAGCAGCCGCGAGAGTACCTACGAGCAGTACTTC; CDR3: CASSRESTYEQYF
J: TRBJ2-3; size: NA; length: 17; V: TRBV15; D: NA; DNA: TGTGCCACCAGCAGAGATCGGGCAGGGGTTAGGACAGATACGCAGTATTTT; CDR3: CATSRDRAGVRTDTQYF
J: TRBJ2-1; size: NA; length: 15; V: TRBV27; D: NA; DNA: TGTGCCAGCAGCCCCGGGGTAGCCCTATACAATGAGCAGTTCTTC; CDR3: CASSPGVALYNEQFF
J: TRBJ2-7; size: NA; length: 15; V: TRBV6-5; D: TRBD2; DNA: TGTGCCAGCCAAACGCTGAGGCGGGAGATGATCGAGCAGTACTTC; CDR3: CASQTLRREMIEQYF
J: TRBJ2-1; size: few; length: 14; V: TRBV12-5; D: TRBD2; DNA: TGTGCTAGTGGTATCGAGCGGGAGAGCAATGAGCAGTTCTTC; CDR3: CASGIERESNEQFF
J: TRBJ2-7; size: NA; length: 12; V: TRBV28; D: NA; DNA: TGTGCCAGCAGTTCTAATTCCTACGAGCAGTACTTC; CDR3: CASSSNSYEQYF